The present entry profiles one TCR beta chain with its context. What it recognizes is unknown. The data originate from a study of shared clonotypes between healthy human individuals. Overall study findings and caveats: The study drew on few donors, limiting represented genetic and exposure-history diversity.

About 28,000 T cell genomes, or approximately 300 ng DNA, went into replicate PCRs of unsorted PBMC. Produced via immunoSEQ multiplex PCR; TCRdb's table is partial and in-frame only. The data contain roughly 480,000 clones, around three quarters of them singletons. This CDR3 region has 17 residues. The germline V gene has CDR1 KGHSH and CDR2 LQKENI. V shed 2 bases and J shed 2 bases, with 18 bases lying between them. J is TRBJ2-5 and V is TRBV18, with D possibly being TRBD2 (6 bases). The material sequenced was PBMCs. The receptor was isolated from a woman in her forties in good health. Some clones in this sample may be carry-over from other donors' samples. CDR3 nucleotide sequence: TGTGCCAGCTCACCAGGTGGCGATAGCGGAGTACAAGAGACCCAGTACTTC. Translated: CASSPGGDSGVQETQYF.